These T cell receptor beta chains were read from a single sample in a study of blood T cell repertoires in COVID-19. The assay was immunoSEQ multiplex PCR, and TCRdb's table has in-frame clones only and misses some. The sample holds about 200,000 clones, just under 85% seen once. Material: peripheral blood. These receptors were obtained from a woman in her 70s with active or convalescent COVID-19. Each CDR3 is given with its conserved first and last residue. The D gene is left open where the match is weak. Size is omitted from some rows. Given values are once, few, many or a class for expanded clones.

size: once; D: .; J: TRBJ2-1; V: TRBV6-2/TRBV6-3; length: 18; CDR3: CASSYERAEVFAYNEQFF; DNA: TGTGCCAGCAGTTACGAGCGGGCGGAGGTCTTTGCCTACAATGAGCAGTTCTTC
size: .; D: .; J: TRBJ2-5; V: TRBV5-4; length: 14; CDR3: CASSQKTGQETQYF; DNA: TGTGCCAGCAGCCAAAAAACAGGACAAGAGACCCAGTACTTC
size: .; D: TRBD2; J: TRBJ2-7; V: TRBV6-2/TRBV6-3; length: 18; CDR3: CASSIPGTSGRASYEQYF; DNA: TGTGCCAGCAGTATCCCCGGGACTAGCGGGAGGGCAAGCTACGAGCAGTACTTC
size: .; D: .; J: TRBJ1-5; V: TRBV11-2; length: 16; CDR3: CASSAGVGRGNQPQHF; DNA: TGTGCCAGCAGCGCCGGCGTTGGGAGGGGCAATCAGCCCCAGCATTTT
size: .; D: .; J: TRBJ2-2; V: TRBV28; length: 14; CDR3: CASSGDRRTGELFF; DNA: TGTGCCAGCAGTGGCGACAGGCGCACCGGGGAGCTGTTTTTT
size: .; D: .; J: TRBJ1-1; V: TRBV7-3; length: 13; CDR3: CASSFQQGTEAFF; DNA: TGTGCCAGCAGCTTCCAGCAGGGAACCGAAGCTTTCTTT
size: .; D: .; J: TRBJ2-3; V: TRBV27; length: 13; CDR3: CASSLQRRDTQYF; DNA: TGTGCCAGCAGTTTACAGCGTAGAGATACGCAGTATTTT
size: .; D: .; J: TRBJ2-7; V: TRBV11-2; length: 16; CDR3: CASSLNYIGSSYEQYF; DNA: TGTGCCAGCAGCTTGAACTACATAGGGAGTTCTTACGAGCAGTACTTC
size: .; D: .; J: TRBJ1-6; V: TRBV5-6; length: 14; CDR3: CASRLSGANSPLHF; DNA: TGTGCCAGCAGGCTGTCAGGGGCGAATTCACCCCTCCACTTT
size: .; D: TRBD1; J: TRBJ1-6; V: TRBV6-6; length: 15; CDR3: CASRGQGGMNSPLHF; DNA: TGTGCCAGCAGGGGACAGGGCGGAATGAATTCACCCCTCCACTTT
size: .; D: .; J: TRBJ1-2; V: TRBV28; length: 13; CDR3: CASSVGGVYGYTF; DNA: TGTGCCAGCTCCGTCGGGGGGGTCTATGGCTACACCTTC
size: .; D: .; J: TRBJ1-4; V: TRBV21-1; length: 15; CDR3: CASSKVARTNEKLFF; DNA: TGTGCCAGCAGCAAAGTAGCTCGAACTAATGAAAAACTGTTTTTT
size: .; D: .; J: TRBJ2-3; V: TRBV9; length: 15; CDR3: CASSPTGRPTDTQYF; DNA: TGTGCCAGCAGTCCGACAGGTAGACCCACAGATACGCAGTATTTT
size: once; D: TRBD1; J: TRBJ2-7; V: TRBV7-8; length: 15; CDR3: CASSLAFGRGYEQYF; DNA: TGTGCCAGCAGCTTAGCGTTTGGCAGGGGGTACGAGCAGTACTTC
size: .; D: TRBD1; J: TRBJ2-7; V: TRBV7-2; length: 15; CDR3: CASSFGRDRGLEQYF; DNA: TGTGCCAGCAGCTTCGGCCGGGACAGGGGGCTCGAGCAGTACTTC
size: .; D: .; J: TRBJ2-2; V: TRBV5-4; length: 15; CDR3: CASSLRGGNTGELFF; DNA: TGTGCCAGCAGCTTGAGGGGGGGAAACACCGGGGAGCTGTTTTTT
size: once; D: .; J: TRBJ1-6; V: TRBV5-1; length: 16; CDR3: CASSIGSPGRNSPLHF; DNA: TGCGCCAGCAGCATCGGGTCCCCCGGTAGGAATTCACCCCTCCACTTT
size: .; D: TRBD2; J: TRBJ2-1; V: TRBV5-6; length: 16; CDR3: CASSFLSSGRAHEQFF; DNA: TGTGCCAGCAGCTTCCTCTCTAGCGGGAGGGCCCATGAGCAGTTCTTC
size: many; D: .; J: TRBJ1-2; V: TRBV28; length: 12; CDR3: CASSLQGFGYTF; DNA: TGTGCCAGCAGTTTACAGGGTTTTGGCTACACCTTC
size: .; D: TRBD1; J: TRBJ1-1; V: TRBV5-6; length: 15; CDR3: CASSRETGGSAEAFF; DNA: TGTGCCAGCAGCCGGGAGACAGGGGGTTCGGCTGAAGCTTTCTTT
size: .; D: TRBD2; J: TRBJ2-1; V: TRBV5-1; length: 16; CDR3: CASSLGGTSDYNEQFF; DNA: TGCGCCAGCAGCTTGGGTGGGACTAGCGACTACAATGAGCAGTTCTTC
size: .; D: .; J: TRBJ1-1; V: TRBV7-8; length: 14; CDR3: CASSLVAVNTEAFF; DNA: TGTGCCAGCAGCTTAGTAGCCGTGAACACTGAAGCTTTCTTT
size: .; D: .; J: TRBJ2-7; V: TRBV6-5; length: 15; CDR3: CASSYGAGPTYEQYF; DNA: TGTGCCAGCAGTTACGGGGCAGGGCCCACCTACGAGCAGTACTTC
size: .; D: TRBD1; J: TRBJ2-5; V: TRBV24-1; length: 13; CDR3: CATSNRGRETQYF; DNA: TGTGCCACCAGCAACAGGGGGCGAGAGACCCAGTACTTC
size: .; D: TRBD1; J: TRBJ2-7; V: TRBV5-5; length: 15; CDR3: CASSPSGTGIYEQYF; DNA: TGTGCCAGCAGCCCCTCCGGGACAGGGATTTACGAGCAGTACTTC
size: .; D: TRBD1; J: TRBJ1-2; V: TRBV10-3; length: 15; CDR3: CAISEFGQGAGGYTF; DNA: TGTGCCATCAGTGAGTTCGGACAGGGGGCTGGTGGCTACACCTTC
size: .; D: TRBD1; J: TRBJ1-1; V: TRBV7-9; length: 14; CDR3: CASSPGQGWTEAFF; DNA: TGTGCCAGCAGCCCGGGACAGGGTTGGACTGAAGCTTTCTTT
size: .; D: .; J: TRBJ1-5; V: TRBV2; length: 12; CDR3: CASGQGYQPQHF; DNA: TGTGCCAGCGGGCAGGGCTATCAGCCCCAGCATTTT
size: .; D: TRBD1; J: TRBJ1-2; V: TRBV28; length: 15; CDR3: CASSVGQSYNYGYTF; DNA: TGTGCCAGCTCCGTGGGACAGAGTTATAACTATGGCTACACCTTC
size: .; D: .; J: TRBJ2-3; V: TRBV30; length: 14; CDR3: CAWSVGGATDTQYF; DNA: TGTGCCTGGAGTGTAGGGGGAGCCACAGATACGCAGTATTTT
size: .; D: .; J: TRBJ2-3; V: TRBV7-2; length: 16; CDR3: CASSTLGLASADTQYF; DNA: TGTGCCAGCAGCACCTTGGGTCTAGCGAGCGCAGATACGCAGTATTTT
size: .; D: .; J: TRBJ2-6; V: TRBV7-3; length: 14; CDR3: CASSSNTGKDVLTF; DNA: TGTGCCAGCAGCTCAAACACAGGGAAGGACGTCCTGACTTTC
size: .; D: TRBD1; J: TRBJ2-1; V: TRBV5-6; length: 15; CDR3: CASSSRDRAYNEQFF; DNA: TGTGCCAGCAGCTCCCGGGACAGGGCTTACAATGAGCAGTTCTTC
size: .; D: .; J: TRBJ1-2; V: TRBV4-1; length: 15; CDR3: CASSQGAGSNYGYTF; DNA: TGCGCCAGCAGCCAAGGGGCCGGGAGTAACTATGGCTACACCTTC
size: .; D: .; J: TRBJ2-7; V: TRBV21-1; length: 16; CDR3: CASSKEWLAATYEQYF; DNA: TGTGCCAGCAGCAAAGAATGGCTAGCGGCGACCTACGAGCAGTACTTC
size: .; D: TRBD2; J: TRBJ2-2; V: TRBV9; length: 18; CDR3: CASSPIQAAGGAGGELFF; DNA: TGTGCCAGCAGCCCAATTCAGGCAGCGGGAGGAGCTGGCGGGGAGCTGTTTTTT
size: .; D: TRBD1; J: TRBJ2-7; V: TRBV24-1; length: 15; CDR3: CATSDSTGQTYEQYF; DNA: TGTGCCACCAGTGATTCGACAGGGCAAACCTACGAGCAGTACTTC
size: once; D: .; J: TRBJ2-7; V: TRBV15; length: 14; CDR3: CATSAGPSTNEQYF; DNA: TGTGCCACCAGTGCTGGACCTAGCACGAACGAGCAGTACTTC
size: .; D: .; J: TRBJ2-1; V: TRBV20-1; length: 11; CDR3: CSGERGNEQFF; DNA: TGCAGTGGAGAGCGAGGTAATGAGCAGTTCTTC